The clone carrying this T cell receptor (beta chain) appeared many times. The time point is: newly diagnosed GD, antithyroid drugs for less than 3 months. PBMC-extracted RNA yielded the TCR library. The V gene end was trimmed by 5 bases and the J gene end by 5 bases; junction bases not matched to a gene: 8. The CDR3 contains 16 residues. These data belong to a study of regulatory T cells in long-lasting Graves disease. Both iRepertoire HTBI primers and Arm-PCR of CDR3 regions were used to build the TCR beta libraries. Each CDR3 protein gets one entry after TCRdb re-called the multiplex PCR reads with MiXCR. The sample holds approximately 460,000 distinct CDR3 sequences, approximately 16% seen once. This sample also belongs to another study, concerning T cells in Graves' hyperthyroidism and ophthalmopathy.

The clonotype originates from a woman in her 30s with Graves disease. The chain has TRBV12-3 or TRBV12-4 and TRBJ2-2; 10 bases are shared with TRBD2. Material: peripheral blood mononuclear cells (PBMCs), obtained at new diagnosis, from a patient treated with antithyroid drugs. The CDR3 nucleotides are TGTGCCAGCAGTCCCGGGACTAGCGACGGAACCGGGGAGCTGTTTTTT. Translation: CASSPGTSDGTGELFF.